These 27 T cell receptor beta chains were all obtained from the same sample, sequenced in a study of cytomegalovirus exposure and HLA in healthy donors (dated by TCRdb to the late 2010s). Libraries were constructed by the immunoSEQ multiplex PCR assay. A mixture of 60 forward primers for TCR Vbeta segments and 13 reverse primers for TCR Jbeta segments was used in the multiplex PCR. TCRdb mirrors the immuneACCESS table, restricted to in-frame sequences. Some clones are absent from its copies; in checked studies, under half trace to an unresolved V gene, and the reason for the others is unknown. This sample comprises around 140,000 clones, 60% to 80% of them detected only once. The ten largest account for about 3.9% of the sample. What was sequenced was PBMCs. The origin of the receptors is a man aged 50 or older in good health and CMV-seropositive.

In regard to this clone: The junction departs from the called germline gene at one end, perhaps through a read error. Other DNA sequences in this specimen translate into the identical CDR3. The chain joins TRBV9 to TRBJ2-7; D is uncertain. This CDR3 is 13 amino acids long. Germline V gene lookup returns CDR1 SGDLS and CDR2 YYNGEE. In nucleotides, the CDR3 is TGCGCCAGCAGCGTAGGGCATTCCCACGAGCAGTACTTC. It codes for CASSVGHSHEQYF.

The chain recombines TRBV2 with TRBJ2-2; D is undetermined. With 6 bases removed from V and 5 bases from J, the gap between germline ends came to 13 bases. Germline V gene lookup returns CDR1 SNHLY and CDR2 FYNNEI. The CDR3 has 14 amino acids. In DNA, the CDR3 is TGTGCCAGCAGCCGCACGCAGTTAACCGGGGAGCTGTTTTTT. As protein: CASSRTQLTGELFF.

This clone was seen more than once but under ten times. Additional DNA sequences in this sample encode the identical CDR3. The chain carries TRBV4-2 and TRBJ2-7; TRBD2 matches at 11 bases. Germline V lookup: CDR1 LGHNA, CDR2 YNFKEQ. Trimming cost V 4 bases and J 2 bases; bases outside gene matches: 7. The CDR3 spans 16 residues. CDR3 in DNA: TGTGCCAGCAGCCTATCCGGGACTAGCGGTCCCTACGAGCAGTACTTC. It encodes CASSLSGTSGPYEQYF.

The chain has TRBV28 and TRBJ2-7, with TRBD2 matching over 14 bases. Germline V gene sequence: CDR1 MDHEN, CDR2 SYDVKM. V lost 9 bases and J lost 5; bases outside the gene matches: 9. The CDR3 is 15 residues long. CDR3 amino acids: CASGTSGRGGDEQYF. The CDR3, as DNA: TGTGCCAGTGGGACTAGCGGGAGAGGCGGGGACGAGCAGTACTTC.

This clone was recorded a few times. The gene calls are TRBV10-2 and TRBJ2-5; weak D call: TRBD1 (8 bases). The CDR3 consists of 15 residues. Trimming pared 5 bases from V and 1 base from J, leaving 14 bases between. CDR1 and CDR2 from the germline V gene are WSHSY and SAAADI. CDR3 amino acids: CASSRGGQVQETQYF. The DNA of the CDR3 is TGCGCCAGCAGTCGCGGGGGACAGGTCCAAGAGACCCAGTACTTC.

The genes are TRBV15 and TRBJ1-4; D is uncertain. The CDR3 is made up of 14 amino acids. Per germline, CDR1 LNHNV and CDR2 YYDKDF (reference sequence). Trimming stripped 1 base from V and 8 bases from J, with 11 bases between. The CDR3 loop reads CATSRGRGEEKLFF. The CDR3 DNA sequence: TGTGCCACCAGCAGAGGGCGGGGTGAGGAAAAACTGTTTTTT.

The chain has TRBV5-1 and TRBJ1-1; weak D call: TRBD1 (5 bases). The CDR3 runs to 14 residues. The germline gives CDR1 SGHRS, CDR2 YFSETQ. Trimming removed 4 bases from V and 5 bases from J, with 15 bases in between. The CDR3 DNA is TGCGCCAGCAGCCCAGCCAGGGAGGGGACTGAAGCTTTCTTT. Translation gives CASSPAREGTEAFF.

This clone was seen a few times. The V call is TRBV19, the J call TRBJ2-7; 7 bases match TRBD1. Trimming at V came to 5 bases and at J to 3 bases, leaving 7 bases not matched to a gene. This CDR3 region has 14 residues. Germline CDR1 is LNHDA and CDR2 is SQIVND (reference sequence). In DNA form, the CDR3 reads TGTGCCAGTAGTCCCAGACAGGGAAGCTACGAGCAGTACTTC. Translated: CASSPRQGSYEQYF.

This clone has just a few counts. A read error may produce the germline difference seen at one junction end. The chain uses TRBV5-5 and TRBJ2-7, with 7 bases matching TRBD1. Germline V gene sequence: CDR1 SGHKS, CDR2 YYEKEE (reference sequence). The CDR3 consists of 12 residues. The CDR3, as DNA: TGTGCCAGCAGCTTGGGTTCGGGACAGCACCATTTC. Translating gives CASSLGSGQHHF.

The chain joins TRBV27 to TRBJ1-1, with D perhaps matching TRBD1 (6 bases). The V gene's germline CDR1 is MNHEY and CDR2 SMNVEV (reference sequence). V lost 4 bases, J lost 2 bases, and 11 bases lay in between. The CDR3 is made up of 14 amino acids. The CDR3 DNA is TGTGCCAGCAGTTGGTCAGGGGTTAACACTGAAGCTTTCTTT. Encoded protein: CASSWSGVNTEAFF.

The CDR3 DNA sequence: TGTGCCAGCAGTGAATATATAGGAGCGGGAGTCCCAGATACGCAGTATTTT. Translating it yields CASSEYIGAGVPDTQYF. The chain carries TRBV25-1 and TRBJ2-3, with 8 bases lining up with TRBD2. The V gene's germline CDR1 is MGHDK and CDR2 SYGVNS. CDR3 length: 17 amino acids. V was pared by 0 bases and J by 4 bases, with 9 bases of the junction left unmatched.

The rearrangement uses TRBV5-1 and TRBJ1-6; no clear D. This CDR3 is 16 amino acids long. Germline V gene lookup returns CDR1 SGHRS and CDR2 YFSETQ. The germline V and J ends were trimmed by 0 bases and 7 bases, with 14 bases remaining between them. CDR3 sequence: CASSLEAAVPNSPLHF. The CDR3 DNA is TGCGCCAGCAGCTTGGAGGCGGCCGTCCCAAATTCACCCCTCCACTTT.

This sequence joins TRBV11-2 and TRBJ2-3; D remains ambiguous. V gave up 2 bases and J gave up 4 bases, with 7 bases separating them. CDR3 length: 13 residues. Germline loops: CDR1 SGHAT, CDR2 FQNNGV. DNA of the CDR3: TGTGCCAGCAGCTTATTGGCCGCAGATACGCAGTATTTT. This encodes CASSLLAADTQYF.

V and J are TRBV19 and TRBJ1-1; a possible D gene is TRBD1 (6 bases). Germline V gene lookup returns CDR1 LNHDA and CDR2 SQIVND (reference sequence). The V gene lost 3 bases and the J gene lost 3 bases, with 11 bases spanning the gap. This CDR3 is 14 amino acids long. CDR3 loop: CASSIDGQYTEAFF. The CDR3 DNA reads TGTGCCAGTAGTATCGATGGACAGTACACTGAAGCTTTCTTT.

On this clone itself: Mismatch with germline at one junction end may stem from a read error. The gene calls are TRBV7-9 and TRBJ1-2, with no clear D. Looked up from germline, CDR1 is SEHNR and CDR2 is FQNEAQ (reference sequence). This CDR3 is 16 amino acids long. The CDR3 loop is CSSSPLEAAPVYGYTF. CDR3 DNA sequence: TGTTCCAGCAGCCCACTCGAGGCGGCACCTGTGTATGGCTACACCTTC. Drawing the rest from reference TRBV7-9 and TRBJ1-2, the complete variable domain is DTGVSQNPRHKITKRGQNVTFRCDPISEHNRLYWYRQTLGQGPEFLTYFQNEAQLEKSRLLSDRFSAERPKGSFSTLEIQRTEQGDSAMYLCSSSPLEAAPVYGYTFGSGTRLTVV.

The chain links TRBV4-1 to TRBJ2-5; 8 bases map to TRBD2. After removal of 0 bases from V and 5 bases from J, the junction contained 11 bases not matched to a gene. The CDR3 spans 17 residues. In germline, CDR1 is MGHRA, CDR2 YSYEKL. CDR3 DNA: TGCGCCAGCAGCCAAGATAGTCCGGGGGGGCTGTTGGAGACCCAGTACTTC. Amino acid sequence: CASSQDSPGGLLETQYF.

This chain joins TRBV5-1 and TRBJ2-5; 13 positions match TRBD2. CDR1 is SGHRS and CDR2 is YFSETQ in the germline V gene. The CDR3 contains 16 residues. The trim removed 0 bases at V and 6 bases at J, leaving 5 bases unmatched. In nucleotides, the CDR3 is TGCGCCAGCAGCTTGGAAAGGACTAGCGGGAGAAAGACCCAGTACTTC. Its translation is CASSLERTSGRKTQYF.

Only one count was recorded for this clone. The chain couples TRBV5-4 to TRBJ1-2; perhaps TRBD1 as D (6 bases). Deletions cut 4 bases from V and 8 bases from J, with 21 bases between. The CDR3 sequence is 15 residues long. Germline V gives CDR1 SGHNT, CDR2 YYREEE (reference sequence). Written as DNA, the CDR3 is TGTGCCAGCAGCCAGAGGGGGGGGCCGGAAGGGGGCTACACCTTC. This codes for CASSQRGGPEGGYTF.

This clone appeared a single time. The chain combines TRBV7-8 with TRBJ1-5, with a possible D match to TRBD1 (6 bases). V dropped 0 bases and J dropped 2 bases, with 8 bases sitting between them. The CDR3 is made up of 15 amino acids. The germline gives CDR1 SGHVS, CDR2 FQNEAQ. The DNA for the CDR3 is TGTGCCAGCAGCTTAGCCGGACAGCGCAATCAGCCCCAGCATTTT. Protein sequence: CASSLAGQRNQPQHF.

CDR3 region: CASSKRGTETKNIQYF. CDR3 nucleotide sequence: TGTGCCAGCAGCAAGCGGGGGACCGAGACCAAAAACATTCAGTACTTC. The chain recombines TRBV9 with TRBJ2-4; 8 nucleotides line up with TRBD2. The V gene's germline CDR1 is SGDLS and CDR2 YYNGEE. The CDR3 covers 16 residues. Trimming cost V 4 bases and J 2 bases; bases outside gene matches: 8.

CDR3 coding DNA: TGTGCCAGCAGCCTGCAGGGGGCTGCCAAAAACATTCAGTACTTC. Translated, it gives CASSLQGAAKNIQYF. V usage is TRBV5-4 and J usage is TRBJ2-4; 8 bases match TRBD1. CDR1 is SGHNT, CDR2 YYREEE, per germline (reference sequence). V trimming: 4 bases; J trimming: 1 base; junction bases outside the gene matches: 4. The CDR3 consists of 15 residues.

This clone was detected only a few times. The chain is built from TRBV6-5 and TRBJ1-2, with TRBD1 as a possible D gene (6 bases). V lost 5 bases, J lost 4 bases, and 14 bases lay in between. Germline assignment: CDR1 MNHEY and CDR2 SVGAGI. This CDR3 comprises 14 residues. CDR3 protein: CASSEGTQIYGYTF. The DNA of the CDR3 is TGTGCCAGCAGTGAAGGGACACAGATCTATGGCTACACCTTC.

The CDR3 here is CASSGGTGARNSPLHF. DNA of the CDR3: TGTGCCAGCAGTGGCGGGACAGGGGCAAGGAATTCACCCCTCCACTTT. V and J are TRBV2 and TRBJ1-6; 10 bases map to TRBD1. V dropped 4 bases and J dropped 7; count of bases not matched to a gene: 7. Germline V lookup: CDR1 SNHLY, CDR2 FYNNEI. This CDR3 spans 16 amino acids. Using reference TRBV2 and TRBJ1-6 for the parts outside the CDR3, the full variable domain is EPEVTQTPSHQVTQMGQEVILRCVPISNHLYFYWYRQILGQKVEFLVSFYNNEISEKSEIFDDQFSVERPDGSNFTLKIRSTKLEDSAMYFCASSGGTGARNSPLHFGNGTRLTVT.

V usage is TRBV5-4 and J usage is TRBJ2-5; TRBD2 matches at 10 bases. The CDR3 has 15 residues. Germline CDR1 reads SGHNT; CDR2 reads YYREEE (reference sequence). V lost 1 base, J lost 4 bases, and 4 bases stayed unmatched. The CDR3 DNA sequence: TGTGCCAGCAGCTTGAAAACTAGCGGGATAGAGACCCAGTACTTC. The encoded protein is CASSLKTSGIETQYF.

This chain uses TRBV7-9 with TRBJ1-6; TRBD1 matches at 7 bases. Germline CDR1 SEHNR, CDR2 FQNEAQ (reference sequence). The CDR3 consists of 15 residues. Trimming removed 5 bases from V and 7 bases from J; junction bases left unmatched: 8. The CDR3 protein is CASSHRTGDNSPLHF. CDR3 coding DNA: TGTGCCAGCAGCCACCGCACAGGGGACAATTCACCCCTCCACTTT.

This chain connects TRBV4-1 to TRBJ1-2, with a possible D match to TRBD1 (5 bases). This CDR3 is built from 18 residues. Germline V lookup: CDR1 MGHRA, CDR2 YSYEKL. V gave up 0 bases and J gave up 8 bases, with 25 bases separating them. The CDR3 spells CASSQDRGVGGSNGGYTF. CDR3 DNA: TGCGCCAGCAGCCAAGATCGCGGCGTGGGGGGTTCCAACGGGGGCTACACCTTC.

The chain links TRBV7-9 to TRBJ1-3; TRBD1 is a possible D gene (6 bases). Trimming took 0 bases from V and 1 from J, leaving 10 bases between them. Germline CDR1 reads SEHNR; CDR2 reads FQNEAQ (reference sequence). The CDR3 is 16 residues long. CDR3 loop: CASSLAGAPSGNTIYF. CDR3 DNA: TGTGCCAGCAGCTTAGCGGGGGCCCCTTCTGGAAACACCATATATTTT.